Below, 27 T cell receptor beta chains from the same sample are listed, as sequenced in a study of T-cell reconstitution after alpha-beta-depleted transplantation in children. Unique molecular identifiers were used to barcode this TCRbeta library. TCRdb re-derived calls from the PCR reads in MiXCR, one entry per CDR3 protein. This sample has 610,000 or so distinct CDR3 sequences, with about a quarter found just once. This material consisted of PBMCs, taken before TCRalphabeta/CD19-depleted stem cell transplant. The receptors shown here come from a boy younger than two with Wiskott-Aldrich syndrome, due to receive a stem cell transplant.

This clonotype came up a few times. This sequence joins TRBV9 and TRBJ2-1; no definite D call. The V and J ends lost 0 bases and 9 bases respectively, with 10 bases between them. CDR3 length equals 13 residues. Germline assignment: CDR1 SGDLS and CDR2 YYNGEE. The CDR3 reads CASSVVASSEQFF. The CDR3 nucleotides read TGTGCCAGCAGCGTAGTTGCTAGTAGTGAGCAGTTCTTC.

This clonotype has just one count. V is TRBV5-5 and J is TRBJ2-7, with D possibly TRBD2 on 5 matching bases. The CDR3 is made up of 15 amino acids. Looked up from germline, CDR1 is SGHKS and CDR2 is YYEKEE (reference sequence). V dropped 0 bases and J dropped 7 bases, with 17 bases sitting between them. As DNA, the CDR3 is TGTGCCAGCAGCTTGGTAGAGGGCCGCCTCGCGGAGCAGTACTTC. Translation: CASSLVEGRLAEQYF.

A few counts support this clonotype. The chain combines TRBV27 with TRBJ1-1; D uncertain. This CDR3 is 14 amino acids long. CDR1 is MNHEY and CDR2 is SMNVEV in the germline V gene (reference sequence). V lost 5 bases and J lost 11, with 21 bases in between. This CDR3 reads CASSERVRSARAFF. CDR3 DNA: TGTGCCAGCAGTGAGCGTGTAAGGTCGGCGAGGGCTTTCTTT.

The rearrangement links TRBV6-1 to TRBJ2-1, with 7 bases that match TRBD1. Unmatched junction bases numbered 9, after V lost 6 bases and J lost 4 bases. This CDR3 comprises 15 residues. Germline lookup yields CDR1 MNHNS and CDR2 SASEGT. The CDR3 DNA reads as TGTGCCAGCAGCCAGACAGGGCAAGATTACAATGAGCAGTTCTTC. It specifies CASSQTGQDYNEQFF.

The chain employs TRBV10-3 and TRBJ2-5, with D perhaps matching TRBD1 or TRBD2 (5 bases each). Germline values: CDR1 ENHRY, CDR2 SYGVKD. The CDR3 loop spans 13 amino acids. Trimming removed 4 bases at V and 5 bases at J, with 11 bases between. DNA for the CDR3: TGTGCCATCAGTGCCAGGGAGCCGGAGACCCAGTACTTC. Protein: CAISAREPETQYF.

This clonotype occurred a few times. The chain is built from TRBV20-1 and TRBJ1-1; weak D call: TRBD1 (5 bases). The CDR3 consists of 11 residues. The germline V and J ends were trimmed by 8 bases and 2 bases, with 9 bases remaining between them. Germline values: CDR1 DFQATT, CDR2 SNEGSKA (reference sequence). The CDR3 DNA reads TGCAGTACAGGAGTTAACACTGAAGCTTTCTTT. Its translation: CSTGVNTEAFF.

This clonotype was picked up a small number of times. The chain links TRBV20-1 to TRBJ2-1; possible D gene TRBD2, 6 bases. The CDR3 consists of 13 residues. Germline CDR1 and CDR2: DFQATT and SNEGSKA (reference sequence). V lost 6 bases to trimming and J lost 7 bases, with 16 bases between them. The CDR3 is CSAPQGGRNEQFF. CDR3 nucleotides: TGCAGTGCCCCCCAGGGAGGTAGGAATGAGCAGTTCTTC.

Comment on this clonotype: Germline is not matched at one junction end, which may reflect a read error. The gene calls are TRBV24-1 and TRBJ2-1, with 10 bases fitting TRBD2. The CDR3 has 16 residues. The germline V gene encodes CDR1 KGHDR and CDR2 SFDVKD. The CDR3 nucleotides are TGTGCCGCCAGTGATCCGACTAGCGGGCGTCACAATGAGCAGTTCTTC. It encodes CAASDPTSGRHNEQFF.

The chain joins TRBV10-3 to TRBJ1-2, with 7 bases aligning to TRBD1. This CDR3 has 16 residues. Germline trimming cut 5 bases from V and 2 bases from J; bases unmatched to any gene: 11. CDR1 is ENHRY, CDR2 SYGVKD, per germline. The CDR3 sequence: CAISFREQGKNYGYTF. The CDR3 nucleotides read TGTGCCATCAGTTTCCGAGAACAGGGGAAAAACTATGGCTACACCTTC.

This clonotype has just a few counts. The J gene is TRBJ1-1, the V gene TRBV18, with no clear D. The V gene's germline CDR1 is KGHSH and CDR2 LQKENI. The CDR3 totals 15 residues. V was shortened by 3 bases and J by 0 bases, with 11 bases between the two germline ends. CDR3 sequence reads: CASSPALGMNTEAFF. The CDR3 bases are TGTGCCAGCTCACCTGCTTTGGGGATGAACACTGAAGCTTTCTTT.

The CDR3 spells CASSRGGSAGELFF. CDR3 bases: TGTGCCAGCAGCAGAGGAGGGTCCGCCGGGGAGCTGTTTTTT. The chain couples TRBV7-2 to TRBJ2-2, with a possible D match to TRBD2 (6 bases). Germline CDR1 is SGHTA and CDR2 is FQGNSA. The CDR3 is 14 residues long. V shed 5 bases and J shed 6 bases, with 13 bases lying between them.

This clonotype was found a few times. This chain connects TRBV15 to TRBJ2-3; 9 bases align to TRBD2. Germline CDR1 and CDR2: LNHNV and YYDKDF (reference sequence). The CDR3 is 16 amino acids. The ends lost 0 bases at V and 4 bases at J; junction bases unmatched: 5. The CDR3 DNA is TGTGCCACCAGCAGAGAAAAGGCTAGCGGGGCAGATACGCAGTATTTT. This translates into CATSREKASGADTQYF.

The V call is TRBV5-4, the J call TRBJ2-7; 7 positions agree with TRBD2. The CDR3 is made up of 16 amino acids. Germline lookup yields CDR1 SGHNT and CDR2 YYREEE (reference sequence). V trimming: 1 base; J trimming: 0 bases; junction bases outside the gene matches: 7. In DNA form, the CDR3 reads TGTGCCAGCAGCTTGTTTCCTAGCGGAGACTCCTACGAGCAGTACTTC. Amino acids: CASSLFPSGDSYEQYF.

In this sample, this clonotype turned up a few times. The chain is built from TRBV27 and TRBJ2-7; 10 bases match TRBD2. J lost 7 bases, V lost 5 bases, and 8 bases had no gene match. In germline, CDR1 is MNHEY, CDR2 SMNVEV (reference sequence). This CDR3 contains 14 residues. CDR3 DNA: TGTGCCAGCAGTCTTAGCGGGAGGATTTGGGAGCAGTACTTC. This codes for CASSLSGRIWEQYF.

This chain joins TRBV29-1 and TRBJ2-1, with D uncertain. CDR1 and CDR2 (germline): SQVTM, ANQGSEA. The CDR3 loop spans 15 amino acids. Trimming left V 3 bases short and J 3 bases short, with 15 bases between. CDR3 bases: TGCAGCGTTGATTCAGCCCTTAAGCTCTACAATGAGCAGTTCTTC. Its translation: CSVDSALKLYNEQFF.

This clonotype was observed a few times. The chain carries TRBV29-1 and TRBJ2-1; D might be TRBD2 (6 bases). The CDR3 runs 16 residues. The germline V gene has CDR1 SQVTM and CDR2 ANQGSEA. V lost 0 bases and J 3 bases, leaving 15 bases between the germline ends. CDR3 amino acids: CSVEDRLVAVYNEQFF. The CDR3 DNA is TGCAGCGTTGAAGATCGGCTTGTAGCGGTCTACAATGAGCAGTTCTTC.

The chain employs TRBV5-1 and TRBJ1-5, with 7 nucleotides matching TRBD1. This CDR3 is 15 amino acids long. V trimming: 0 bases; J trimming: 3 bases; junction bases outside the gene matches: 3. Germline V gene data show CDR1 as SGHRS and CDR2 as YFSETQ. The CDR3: CASSLGGQPNQPQHF. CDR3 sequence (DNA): TGCGCCAGCAGCTTGGGGGGACAGCCCAATCAGCCCCAGCATTTT.

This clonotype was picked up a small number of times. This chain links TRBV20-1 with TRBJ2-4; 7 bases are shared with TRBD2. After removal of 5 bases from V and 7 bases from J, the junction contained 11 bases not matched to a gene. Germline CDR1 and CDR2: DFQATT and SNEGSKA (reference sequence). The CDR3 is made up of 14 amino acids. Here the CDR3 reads CSALPSSGGNIQYF. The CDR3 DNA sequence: TGCAGTGCTCTTCCAAGCTCGGGGGGTAACATTCAGTACTTC.

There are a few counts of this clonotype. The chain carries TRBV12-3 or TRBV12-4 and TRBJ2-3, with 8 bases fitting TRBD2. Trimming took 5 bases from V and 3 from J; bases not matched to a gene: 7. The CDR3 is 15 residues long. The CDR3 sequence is CASSQAGARTDTQYF. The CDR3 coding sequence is TGTGCCAGCAGTCAAGCGGGAGCGAGAACAGATACGCAGTATTTT.

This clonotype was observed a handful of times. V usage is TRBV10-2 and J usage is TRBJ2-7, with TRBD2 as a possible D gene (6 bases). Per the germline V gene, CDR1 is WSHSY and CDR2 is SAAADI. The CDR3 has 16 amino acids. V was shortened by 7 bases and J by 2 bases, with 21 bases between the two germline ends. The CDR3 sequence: CASTTGSGRPPYEQYF. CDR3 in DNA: TGCGCCAGCACCACCGGTTCCGGGAGACCGCCCTACGAGCAGTACTTC.

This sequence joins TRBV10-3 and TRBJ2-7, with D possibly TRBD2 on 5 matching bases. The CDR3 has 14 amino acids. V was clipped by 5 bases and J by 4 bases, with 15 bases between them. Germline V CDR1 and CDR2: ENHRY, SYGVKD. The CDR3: CAISFSDQRYEQYF. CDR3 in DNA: TGTGCCATCAGTTTTTCGGACCAGCGGTACGAGCAGTACTTC.

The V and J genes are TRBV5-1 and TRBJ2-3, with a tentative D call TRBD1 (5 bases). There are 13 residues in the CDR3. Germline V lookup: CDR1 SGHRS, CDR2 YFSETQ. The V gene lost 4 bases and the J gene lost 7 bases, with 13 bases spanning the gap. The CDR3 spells CASSLLRTNTQYF. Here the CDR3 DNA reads TGCGCCAGCAGCCTACTAAGGACAAATACGCAGTATTTT.

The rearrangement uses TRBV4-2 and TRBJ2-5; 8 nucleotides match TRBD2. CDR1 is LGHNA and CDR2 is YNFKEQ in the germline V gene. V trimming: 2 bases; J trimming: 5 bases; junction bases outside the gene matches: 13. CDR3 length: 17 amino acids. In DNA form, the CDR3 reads TGTGCCAGCAGCCAAAAAACAGGAGCGGGAGATTACGAGACCCAGTACTTC. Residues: CASSQKTGAGDYETQYF.

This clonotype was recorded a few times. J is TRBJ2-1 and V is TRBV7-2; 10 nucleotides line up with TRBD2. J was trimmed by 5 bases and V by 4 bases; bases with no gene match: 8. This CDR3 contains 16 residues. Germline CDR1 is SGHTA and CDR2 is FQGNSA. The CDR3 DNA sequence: TGTGCCAGCAGCTGGACCTCTAGCGGGAGCCACAATGAGCAGTTCTTC. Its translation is CASSWTSSGSHNEQFF.

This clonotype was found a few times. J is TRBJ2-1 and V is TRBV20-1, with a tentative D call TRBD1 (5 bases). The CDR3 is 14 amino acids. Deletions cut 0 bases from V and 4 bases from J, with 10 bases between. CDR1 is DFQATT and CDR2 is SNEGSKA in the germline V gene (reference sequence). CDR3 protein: CSARDQGGYNEQFF. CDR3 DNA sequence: TGCAGTGCTAGAGATCAGGGCGGTTACAATGAGCAGTTCTTC.

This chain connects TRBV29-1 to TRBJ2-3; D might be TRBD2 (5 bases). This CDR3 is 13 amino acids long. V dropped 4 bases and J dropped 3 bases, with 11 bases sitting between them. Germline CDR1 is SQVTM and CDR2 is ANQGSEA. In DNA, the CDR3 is TGCAGCGTTGTCGCGGGTGGTACAGATACGCAGTATTTT. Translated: CSVVAGGTDTQYF.

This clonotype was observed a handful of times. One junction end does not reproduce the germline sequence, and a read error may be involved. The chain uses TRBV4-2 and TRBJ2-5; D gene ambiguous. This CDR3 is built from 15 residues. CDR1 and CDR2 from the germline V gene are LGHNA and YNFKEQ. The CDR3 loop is CASSQEEIRQGTQYF. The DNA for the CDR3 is TGTGCCAGCAGCCAAGAAGAGATACGTCAAGGGACCCAGTACTTC.